These T cell receptor beta chains were read from a single sample in a study of cytomegalovirus exposure and HLA in healthy donors. Assay used: immunoSEQ multiplex PCR; TCRdb lists only in-frame clones, some missing. The data hold around 150,000 clones, with 76% observed a single time. The sequencing sample was made of PBMCs. The receptors originated from a man in his forties in good health and CMV-seronegative. CDR3s include the opening cysteine and the closing phenylalanine or tryptophan. D genes are given only for firm matches. Clone size is shown for a subset of rows, as once, few, many or a class of expanded clone.

abundance: few; d_gene: -; j_gene: TRBJ2-1; v_gene: TRBV9; CDR3aa: CASSTRLGNEQFF; CDR3nt: TGTGCCAGCAGCACGCGGTTGGGCAATGAGCAGTTCTTC
abundance: -; d_gene: TRBD1; j_gene: TRBJ2-2; v_gene: TRBV2; CDR3aa: CAGQGLPTGELFF; CDR3nt: TGTGCCGGACAGGGGCTACCGACCGGGGAGCTGTTTTTT
abundance: -; d_gene: -; j_gene: TRBJ2-7; v_gene: TRBV5-6; CDR3aa: CASSLGGRNEQYF; CDR3nt: TGTGCCAGCAGCTTGGGGGGGCGCAACGAGCAGTACTTC
abundance: few; d_gene: -; j_gene: TRBJ2-2; v_gene: TRBV6-5; CDR3aa: CASTYGGGELFF; CDR3nt: TGTGCCAGCACCTACGGCGGCGGGGAGCTGTTTTTT
abundance: -; d_gene: TRBD1; j_gene: TRBJ2-5; v_gene: TRBV5-1; CDR3aa: CASSLGDRDQETQYF; CDR3nt: TGCGCCAGCAGCTTGGGGGACAGGGACCAAGAGACCCAGTACTTC
abundance: -; d_gene: -; j_gene: TRBJ2-7; v_gene: TRBV7-9; CDR3aa: CASSFGVREQYF; CDR3nt: TGTGCCAGCAGCTTCGGGGTTCGCGAGCAGTACTTC
abundance: -; d_gene: -; j_gene: TRBJ2-3; v_gene: TRBV4-2; CDR3aa: CASSQEALIASDTQYF; CDR3nt: TGTGCCAGCAGCCAAGAAGCGTTGATAGCTTCAGATACGCAGTATTTT
abundance: -; d_gene: -; j_gene: TRBJ1-1; v_gene: TRBV5-1; CDR3aa: CASSLGQGYTEAFF; CDR3nt: TGCGCCAGCAGCTTGGGGCAGGGTTACACTGAAGCTTTCTTT
abundance: once; d_gene: -; j_gene: TRBJ2-1; v_gene: TRBV29-1; CDR3aa: CSVLQEGSYNEQFF; CDR3nt: TGCAGCGTGCTGCAGGAAGGCTCCTACAATGAGCAGTTCTTC
abundance: -; d_gene: -; j_gene: TRBJ2-5; v_gene: TRBV28; CDR3aa: CASSLGGSGEGETQYF; CDR3nt: TGTGCCAGCAGTTTGGGGGGGTCAGGGGAAGGGGAGACCCAGTACTTC
abundance: -; d_gene: TRBD2; j_gene: TRBJ2-1; v_gene: TRBV6-1; CDR3aa: CASSDRAGGPGANEQFF; CDR3nt: TGTGCCAGCAGTGACCGGGCGGGAGGGCCTGGTGCCAATGAGCAGTTCTTC
abundance: few; d_gene: TRBD2; j_gene: TRBJ2-5; v_gene: TRBV10-2; CDR3aa: CASTLREGQETQYF; CDR3nt: TGCGCCAGCACCCTAAGGGAGGGCCAAGAGACCCAGTACTTC
abundance: -; d_gene: TRBD2; j_gene: TRBJ2-5; v_gene: TRBV7-9; CDR3aa: CASSIQAGVGETQYF; CDR3nt: TGTGCCAGCAGCATACAAGCGGGAGTGGGAGAGACCCAGTACTTC
abundance: -; d_gene: TRBD1; j_gene: TRBJ1-2; v_gene: TRBV9; CDR3aa: CASSVAQDRHYGYTF; CDR3nt: TGTGCCAGCAGCGTAGCTCAGGACAGGCACTATGGCTACACCTTC
abundance: few; d_gene: -; j_gene: TRBJ2-5; v_gene: TRBV9; CDR3aa: CASSVRGQQETQYF; CDR3nt: TGTGCCAGCAGCGTAAGAGGACAGCAAGAGACCCAGTACTTC
abundance: -; d_gene: -; j_gene: TRBJ2-7; v_gene: TRBV10-1; CDR3aa: CASSDALGLIGYEQYF; CDR3nt: TGCGCCAGCAGTGACGCCCTAGGCCTCATCGGCTACGAGCAGTACTTC
abundance: -; d_gene: TRBD2; j_gene: TRBJ2-7; v_gene: TRBV2; CDR3aa: CASSDRWLAGLYEQYF; CDR3nt: TGTGCCAGCAGTGATAGATGGCTAGCGGGACTCTACGAGCAGTACTTC